Given below is one T cell receptor (beta chain) in context. Its cognate antigen is unknown. The data belong to a study of T cell repertoires in aging, cancer and after chemotherapy. Study-wide points: Median generation probability rose over the chemotherapy interval in each cancer cohort, suggesting rebound thymic output.

Peripheral blood genomic DNA, not sorted cells or RNA, was the template. TRB rearrangements spanning V, D and J were amplified using mixed TRB-A/B primers. TCRdb independently ran MiXCR on the multiplex PCR reads; one entry per CDR3 protein. Of roughly 15,000 distinct CDR3 sequences detected, 40% to 55% appear once; the ten largest clones hold over 9.5%. The germline CDR1 and CDR2 sequences are SGHNT and YYREEE (reference sequence). Trimming took 5 bases from V and 5 from J; bases not matched to a gene: 18. The CDR3 has 17 residues. The receptor comes from a human donor in good health. Material: blood. The chain is built from TRBV5-4 and TRBJ2-5; the match to TRBD2 covers 7 bases. The CDR3 reads CASRMYGGSPSGETQYF. The CDR3 DNA is TGTGCCAGCAGGATGTACGGGGGGAGCCCCTCGGGGGAGACCCAGTACTTC.